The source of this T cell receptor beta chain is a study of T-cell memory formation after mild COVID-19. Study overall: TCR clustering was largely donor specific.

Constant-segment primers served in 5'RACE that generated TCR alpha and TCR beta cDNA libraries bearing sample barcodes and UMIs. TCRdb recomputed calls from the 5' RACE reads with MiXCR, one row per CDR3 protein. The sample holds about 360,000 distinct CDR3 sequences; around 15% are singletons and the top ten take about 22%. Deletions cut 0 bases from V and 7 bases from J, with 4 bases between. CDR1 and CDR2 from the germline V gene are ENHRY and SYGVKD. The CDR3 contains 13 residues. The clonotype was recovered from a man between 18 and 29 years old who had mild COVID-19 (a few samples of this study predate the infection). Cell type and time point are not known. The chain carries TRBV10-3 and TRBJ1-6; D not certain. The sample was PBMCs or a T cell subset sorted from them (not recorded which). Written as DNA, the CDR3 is TGTGCCATCAGTGAGTCTGAGAATTCACCCCTCCACTTT. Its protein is CAISESENSPLHF.